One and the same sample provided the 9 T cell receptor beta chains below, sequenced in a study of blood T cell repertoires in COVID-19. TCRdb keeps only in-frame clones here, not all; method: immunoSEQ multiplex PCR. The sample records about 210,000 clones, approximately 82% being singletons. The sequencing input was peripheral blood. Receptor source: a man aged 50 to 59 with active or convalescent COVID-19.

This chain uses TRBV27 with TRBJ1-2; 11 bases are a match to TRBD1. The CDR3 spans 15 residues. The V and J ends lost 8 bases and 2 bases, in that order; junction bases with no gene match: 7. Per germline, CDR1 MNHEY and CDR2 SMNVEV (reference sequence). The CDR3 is CASGAWTGGNYGYTF. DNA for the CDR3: TGTGCCAGCGGGGCGTGGACAGGGGGCAACTATGGCTACACCTTC.

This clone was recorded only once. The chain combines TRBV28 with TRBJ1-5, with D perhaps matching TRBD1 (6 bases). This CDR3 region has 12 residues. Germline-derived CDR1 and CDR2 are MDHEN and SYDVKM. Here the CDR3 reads CGTGLDNQPQHF. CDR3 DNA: TGTGGAACAGGGTTGGACAATCAGCCCCAGCATTTT.

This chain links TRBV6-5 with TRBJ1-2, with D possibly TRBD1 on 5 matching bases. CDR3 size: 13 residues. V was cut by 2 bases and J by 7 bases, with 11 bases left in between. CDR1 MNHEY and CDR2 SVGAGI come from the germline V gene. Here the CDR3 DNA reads TGTGCCAGCAGTTACGGGGGGAAAGGTGGCTACACCTTC. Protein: CASSYGGKGGYTF.

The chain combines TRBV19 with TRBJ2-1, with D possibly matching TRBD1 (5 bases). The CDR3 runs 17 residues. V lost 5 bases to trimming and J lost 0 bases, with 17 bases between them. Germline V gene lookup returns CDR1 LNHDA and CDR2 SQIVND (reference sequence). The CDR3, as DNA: TGTGCCAGTAGTTCCCTGGGTGGGGCTAGCTCCTACAATGAGCAGTTCTTC. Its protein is CASSSLGGASSYNEQFF.

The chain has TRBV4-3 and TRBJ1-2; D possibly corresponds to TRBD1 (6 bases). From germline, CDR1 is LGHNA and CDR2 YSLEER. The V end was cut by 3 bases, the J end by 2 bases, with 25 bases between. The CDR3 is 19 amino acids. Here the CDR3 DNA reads TGCGCCAGCAGCCATTCTACCCGGGGGGCGGCCGAAGGCAACTATGGCTACACCTTC. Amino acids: CASSHSTRGAAEGNYGYTF.

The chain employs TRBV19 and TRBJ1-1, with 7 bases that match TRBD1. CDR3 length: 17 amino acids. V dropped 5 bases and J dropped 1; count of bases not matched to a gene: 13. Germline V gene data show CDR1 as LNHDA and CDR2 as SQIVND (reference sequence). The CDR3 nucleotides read TGTGCCAGTAGTTCTCCCCGGCAGGGGGTACGGAACACTGAAGCTTTCTTT. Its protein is CASSSPRQGVRNTEAFF.

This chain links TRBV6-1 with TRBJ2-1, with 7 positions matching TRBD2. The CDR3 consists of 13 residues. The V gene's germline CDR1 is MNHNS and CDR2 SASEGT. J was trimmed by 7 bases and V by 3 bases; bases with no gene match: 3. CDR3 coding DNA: TGTGCCAGCAGTGATAGGGGAGGGAATGAGCAGTTCTTC. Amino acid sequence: CASSDRGGNEQFF.

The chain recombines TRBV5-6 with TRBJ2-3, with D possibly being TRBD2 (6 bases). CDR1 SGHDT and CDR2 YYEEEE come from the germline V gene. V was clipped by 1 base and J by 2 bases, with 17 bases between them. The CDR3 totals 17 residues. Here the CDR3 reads CASSLIRERGYTDTQYF. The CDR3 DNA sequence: TGTGCCAGCAGCTTGATACGGGAGAGAGGGTACACAGATACGCAGTATTTT.

DNA of the CDR3: TGTGCCAGCTCACTAACAGGGAGCACAGATACGCAGTATTTT. Its translation is CASSLTGSTDTQYF. The chain combines TRBV18 with TRBJ2-3; the D gene is possibly TRBD1 (6 bases). V was trimmed by 4 bases and J by 0 bases, leaving 8 bases between them. The CDR3 is 14 amino acids. The germline V gene has CDR1 KGHSH and CDR2 LQKENI.